The clone carrying this T cell receptor (beta chain) showed up just a few times. The antigen remains unidentified. Reverse transcribed after extraction, RNA yielded cDNA as the sequencing template. Sequenced by immunoSEQ multiplex PCR; TCRdb stores in-frame clones only, minus some. The sample records approximately 300,000 clones, 58% being singletons. This sample was included in a study of CD8+ T cells in alopecia areata. Study-wide context: Treated individuals took tofacitinib by mouth, 5 to 10 mg twice daily. Scoring treated patients' severity relied on the percentage of scalp area affected.

Specified treatment: oral pan-JAK inhibitor, 5-10 mg twice daily. This CDR3 contains 14 residues. Trimming removed 0 bases from V and 6 bases from J; junction bases left unmatched: 5. The germline V gene has CDR1 GTSNPN and CDR2 SVGIG (reference sequence). Study-wide findings and caveats: Uncertainty about whether baseline CD8+ expansion is linked to response remains, with one nonresponder.

Sequencing used CD4+ T cells sorted from blood, obtained at week 24, from a patient treated with tofacitinib. This sequence was found in a human donor with alopecia areata. This rearrangement joins TRBV30 to TRBJ1-2; the match to TRBD1 covers 9 bases. CDR3 nucleotides: TGTGCCTGGAGTGTTGTGGGACAGGGTAATGGCTACACCTTC. Translation: CAWSVVGQGNGYTF.